This record covers a single TCR beta chain. The antigen is unknown. These data originate in a study of T cells in Graves' hyperthyroidism and ophthalmopathy. Broader study findings: Most thyroid-expanded clonotypes above 0.001 were also found in blood. Separating ophthalmopathy from stable hyperthyroidism was achieved by a 13 V-J model.

The germline V and J ends were trimmed by 6 bases and 1 base, with 19 bases remaining between them. CDR3 length: 16 amino acids. The germline CDR1 and CDR2 sequences are MGHDK and SYGVNS. RNA transcripts gave rise to amplified TCR beta CDR3 regions. TCR CDR3 regions were first amplified by RT-PCR with HTBI primers. TCRdb re-called the multiplex PCR reads with MiXCR, one entry per CDR3 protein. The profile covers about 560,000 distinct CDR3 sequences, with around 42% appearing a single time and 8.2% taken by the ten largest. Hyperthyroidism of Graves' type that showed no ophthalmopathy progression within 18 months was stable. Patients were aged 18 to 65, had disease duration under 2 months, and had newly diagnosed hyperthyroidism.

This TCR derives from a woman between 18 and 29 years old with Graves' hyperthyroidism. The sequenced sample consisted of peripheral blood or thyroid tissue (not recorded which). The chain uses TRBV25-1 and TRBJ2-7; D is unresolved. The CDR3, as DNA: TGTGCCAGCAGCCAAGTCCCCGTGACGGAATCCTACGAGCAGTACTTC. The encoded protein is CASSQVPVTESYEQYF.